The 10 T cell receptor beta chains in this list originate from one sample, sequenced in a study of cytomegalovirus exposure and HLA in healthy donors. The PCR was carried out with 60 Vbeta primers and 13 Jbeta primers. Using immunoSEQ multiplex PCR, the repertoire was profiled, and TCRdb retains in-frame clones only, with some absent. The table has over 150,000 clones, 80% seen once. The sample comprised PBMCs. Every receptor here comes from a boy younger than 18 in good health and CMV-seronegative.

This chain joins TRBV7-2 and TRBJ2-1, with 8 bases identical to TRBD2. Unmatched junction bases numbered 9, after V lost 2 bases and J lost 6 bases. There are 16 residues in the CDR3. From germline, CDR1 is SGHTA and CDR2 FQGNSA. The CDR3 sequence is CASSLYYAGGRNEQFF. The CDR3 nucleotides read TGTGCCAGCAGCTTATATTACGCGGGAGGACGCAATGAGCAGTTCTTC. Full variable domain (missing parts from reference TRBV7-2 and TRBJ2-1): GAGVSQSPSNKVTEKGKDVELRCDPISGHTALYWYRQSLGQGLEFLIYFQGNSAPDKSGLPSDRFSAERTGGSVSTLTIQRTQQEDSAVYLCASSLYYAGGRNEQFFGPGTRLTVL.

This chain connects TRBV13 to TRBJ1-5; D gene ambiguous. With 4 bases removed from V and 9 bases from J, the gap between germline ends came to 13 bases. The CDR3 consists of 13 residues. Germline V gives CDR1 PRHDT, CDR2 FYEKMQ (reference sequence). CDR3 in amino acids: CASSSMGSMPQHF. CDR3 sequence (DNA): TGTGCCAGCAGCTCCATGGGGAGCATGCCCCAGCATTTT.

V and J are TRBV27 and TRBJ1-5, with TRBD1 matching 8 bases. The CDR3 extends over 17 amino acids. J lost 1 base, V lost 4 bases, and 9 bases had no gene match. CDR1 and CDR2 (germline): MNHEY, SMNVEV (reference sequence). CDR3 sequence: CASSSARGLGSNQPQHF. CDR3 DNA: TGTGCCAGCAGTTCCGCCAGGGGGCTGGGGAGCAATCAGCCCCAGCATTTT.

This clone turned up a few times. V gene TRBV7-6 combines with J gene TRBJ2-7; 11 positions match TRBD2. This CDR3 is built from 14 residues. Germline V gene sequence: CDR1 SGHVS, CDR2 FNYEAQ. V shed 0 bases, J shed 7 bases, and the junction held 2 bases outside the gene matches. The CDR3 DNA follows: TGTGCCAGCAGCTTAGCTCTAGCGGGAGGTGAGCAGTACTTC. This codes for CASSLALAGGEQYF.

The V call is TRBV25-1, the J call TRBJ1-4; D is perhaps TRBD1 (5 bases). This CDR3 is 14 amino acids long. CDR1 is MGHDK, CDR2 SYGVNS, per germline. V lost 3 bases, J lost 7 bases, and 12 bases lay in between. This chain's CDR3 is CASSDPGGTEKLFF. CDR3 coding DNA: TGTGCCAGCAGTGATCCCGGGGGGACTGAAAAACTGTTTTTT.

This clone has a handful of counts. The chain is built from TRBV30 and TRBJ2-3; D gene unclear. The V end lost 5 bases, the J end lost 4 bases, and 10 bases lay between the germline ends. This CDR3 has 12 residues. Germline CDR1 GTSNPN, CDR2 SVGIG (reference sequence). The chain's CDR3 is CAWDGRPDTQYF. The CDR3 coding sequence is TGTGCCTGGGACGGCAGGCCAGATACGCAGTATTTT. Complete variable domain (other parts from reference TRBV30 and TRBJ2-3): SQTIHQWPATLVQPVGSPLSLECTVEGTSNPNLYWYRQAAGRGLQLLFYSVGIGQISSEVPQNLSASRPQDRQFILSSKKLLLSDSGFYLCAWDGRPDTQYFGPGTRLTVL.

The chain has TRBV6-5 and TRBJ2-3; 7 positions agree with TRBD1. The CDR3 totals 15 residues. The germline gives CDR1 MNHEY, CDR2 SVGAGI. V was clipped by 6 bases and J by 6 bases; unmatched bases: 12. The CDR3 DNA sequence: TGTGCCAGCAGCAACAGGGGTTCGTATGGGGATACGCAGTATTTT. Its protein product is CASSNRGSYGDTQYF.

In this sample, this clone turned up once. The rearrangement links TRBV9 to TRBJ2-3; maybe TRBD2 (5 bases). The germline V gene encodes CDR1 SGDLS and CDR2 YYNGEE. The CDR3 spans 16 residues. Between the trimmed V and J ends, which lost 5 bases and 1 base, there was a span of 17 bases. CDR3 region: CASSPGGIYRTDTQYF. CDR3 DNA: TGTGCCAGCAGTCCCGGAGGAATCTACCGCACAGATACGCAGTATTTT.

This chain links TRBV2 with TRBJ1-5; D gene uncertain. The CDR3 has 14 amino acids. V was trimmed by 5 bases and J by 7 bases, leaving 15 bases between them. Germline-derived CDR1 and CDR2 are SNHLY and FYNNEI. CDR3 nucleotides: TGTGCCAGCAGTTCCTTCGGCGGGTACCAGCCCCAGCATTTT. Protein: CASSSFGGYQPQHF.

The chain uses TRBV5-6 and TRBJ1-1; the D is unclear. V was cut by 2 bases and J by 1 base, with 6 bases left in between. Germline CDR1 SGHDT, CDR2 YYEEEE. This CDR3 is built from 13 residues. CDR3 DNA sequence: TGTGCCAGCAGCTTCGAGGGGAACACTGAAGCTTTCTTT. It is translated as CASSFEGNTEAFF. The complete variable domain, with remaining parts taken from reference TRBV5-6 and TRBJ1-1, reads DAGVTQSPTHLIKTRGQQVTLRCSPKSGHDTVSWYQQALGQGPQFIFQYYEEEERQRGNFPDRFSGHQFPNYSSELNVNALLLGDSALYLCASSFEGNTEAFFGQGTRLTVV.